The rows below give T cell receptor beta chains drawn from one sample of a study of blood T cell repertoires in COVID-19. Libraries were prepared by immunoSEQ multiplex PCR; TCRdb keeps only in-frame clonotypes and omits some of them. The sample consists of around 80,000 clones, 65% to 85% of them appearing once. Sequencing was carried out using peripheral blood. Receptors originate from a man aged 50-60 years with COVID-19, enrolled during active disease. Both conserved end residues are part of each CDR3. D genes are given only for firm matches. Part of the rows lack a size; the others show once, few, many or a class for expanded clones.

d_gene: TRBD2
j_gene: TRBJ2-1
abundance: -
v_gene: TRBV24-1
CDR3nt: TGTGCCACCGCGGGGGGTTGGTCCTACAATGAGCAGTTCTTC
CDR3aa: CATAGGWSYNEQFF

d_gene: TRBD1
j_gene: TRBJ2-6
abundance: once
v_gene: TRBV27
CDR3nt: TGTGCCAGCACTCAGGCAGGGGGCGGTGGGGCCAACGTCCTGACTTTC
CDR3aa: CASTQAGGGGANVLTF

d_gene: TRBD2
j_gene: TRBJ2-2
abundance: few
v_gene: TRBV18
CDR3nt: TGTGCCAGCTCACCATCGTCGGGACTAGCGGCCGGGGAGCTGTTTTTT
CDR3aa: CASSPSSGLAAGELFF

d_gene: -
j_gene: TRBJ1-1
abundance: once
v_gene: TRBV29-1
CDR3nt: TGCAGCGTTGAAGTGGGGCCCGGGGGGACTGAAGCTTTCTTT
CDR3aa: CSVEVGPGGTEAFF

d_gene: TRBD2
j_gene: TRBJ2-1
abundance: -
v_gene: TRBV24-1
CDR3nt: TGTGCCACCAGTGGGGGCCTGACTAGCGGGAGTGATGAGCAGTTCTTC
CDR3aa: CATSGGLTSGSDEQFF

d_gene: TRBD1
j_gene: TRBJ2-4
abundance: -
v_gene: TRBV10-3
CDR3nt: TGTGCCATCAGTGAGGGGACAGGGTTAGCCAAAAACATTCAGTACTTC
CDR3aa: CAISEGTGLAKNIQYF

d_gene: TRBD2
j_gene: TRBJ2-7
abundance: -
v_gene: TRBV5-1
CDR3nt: TGCGCCAGCAGCTTTAGCGGGAGTTACGAGCAGTACTTC
CDR3aa: CASSFSGSYEQYF

d_gene: -
j_gene: TRBJ2-3
abundance: -
v_gene: TRBV7-9
CDR3nt: TGTGCCAGCAGCTTAATCGGCCTAAGGGGGGGGACAGATACGCAGTATTTT
CDR3aa: CASSLIGLRGGTDTQYF

d_gene: TRBD2
j_gene: TRBJ2-7
abundance: -
v_gene: TRBV19
CDR3nt: TGTGCCAGTAGCACTAGCGGGACCTACGAGCAGTACTTC
CDR3aa: CASSTSGTYEQYF

d_gene: -
j_gene: TRBJ2-5
abundance: -
v_gene: TRBV2
CDR3nt: TGTGCCAGCCTCAAGGGGGAACAAGAGACCCAGTACTTC
CDR3aa: CASLKGEQETQYF

d_gene: TRBD1
j_gene: TRBJ2-3
abundance: once
v_gene: TRBV11-3
CDR3nt: TGTGCCAGCAGCTTGGGACAGAGAGGGGCAGATACGCAGTATTTT
CDR3aa: CASSLGQRGADTQYF

d_gene: TRBD2
j_gene: TRBJ2-1
abundance: -
v_gene: TRBV7-7
CDR3nt: TGTGCTAGCAGTATGGCGGGAGGGCCCGGTGAGCAGTTCTTC
CDR3aa: CASSMAGGPGEQFF

d_gene: TRBD1
j_gene: TRBJ1-5
abundance: -
v_gene: TRBV6-6
CDR3nt: TGTGCCAGCAGTCCCAGGGGGTCGGCAAATAGCAATCAGCCCCAGCATTTT
CDR3aa: CASSPRGSANSNQPQHF

d_gene: TRBD1
j_gene: TRBJ2-6
abundance: -
v_gene: TRBV18
CDR3nt: TGTGCCAGCTCACTCCCGCCGGGACAGGGATCCGGGGCCAACGTCCTGACTTTC
CDR3aa: CASSLPPGQGSGANVLTF

d_gene: -
j_gene: TRBJ1-5
abundance: -
v_gene: TRBV19
CDR3nt: TGTGCCAGTAGATCCACAGAAAATCAGCCCCAGCATTTT
CDR3aa: CASRSTENQPQHF

d_gene: TRBD1
j_gene: TRBJ1-2
abundance: -
v_gene: TRBV19
CDR3nt: TGTGCCAGTAATAGGGACAGGACTAACTATGGCTACACCTTC
CDR3aa: CASNRDRTNYGYTF

d_gene: TRBD2
j_gene: TRBJ2-5
abundance: -
v_gene: TRBV7-8
CDR3nt: TGTGCCAGCAGCTTAAACGGGGGGATCCAAGAGACCCAGTACTTC
CDR3aa: CASSLNGGIQETQYF

d_gene: -
j_gene: TRBJ2-4
abundance: -
v_gene: TRBV19
CDR3nt: TGTGCCACAAGGTTAGCGGAGGGGATTCAGTACTTC
CDR3aa: CATRLAEGIQYF

d_gene: TRBD2
j_gene: TRBJ2-1
abundance: -
v_gene: TRBV6-2/TRBV6-3
CDR3nt: TGTGCCAGCAGTCGGGAGGGTCTCTACAATGAGCAGTTCTTC
CDR3aa: CASSREGLYNEQFF

d_gene: TRBD2
j_gene: TRBJ2-1
abundance: -
v_gene: TRBV11-1
CDR3nt: TGTGCCAGCAGCTTAGTCACTAGCGGGAGAGAGCAGTTCTTC
CDR3aa: CASSLVTSGREQFF

d_gene: TRBD2
j_gene: TRBJ2-1
abundance: -
v_gene: TRBV5-1
CDR3nt: TGCGCCAGCAGCTTGCGTTTGGCTAGCGGGAGCGGAGAGCAGTTCTTC
CDR3aa: CASSLRLASGSGEQFF

d_gene: TRBD2
j_gene: TRBJ2-5
abundance: -
v_gene: TRBV20-1
CDR3nt: TGCAGTGCTAGTAGGGGACTAGCGGGGATGGGTCAAGAGACCCAGTACTTC
CDR3aa: CSASRGLAGMGQETQYF

d_gene: TRBD1
j_gene: TRBJ1-2
abundance: -
v_gene: TRBV28
CDR3nt: TGTGCCAGCAGGGAACAGGGGCCGGGTTCTGGCTACACCTTC
CDR3aa: CASREQGPGSGYTF

d_gene: TRBD2
j_gene: TRBJ2-1
abundance: once
v_gene: TRBV6-5
CDR3nt: TGTGCCAGCAGCGATCTCGGCGGGAGTGAGTTCTTC
CDR3aa: CASSDLGGSEFF

d_gene: -
j_gene: TRBJ2-1
abundance: once
v_gene: TRBV7-6
CDR3nt: TGTGCCAGCAGCTTAGTATCTAGGCCCGACTACAATGAGCAGTTCTTC
CDR3aa: CASSLVSRPDYNEQFF

d_gene: -
j_gene: TRBJ2-7
abundance: -
v_gene: TRBV5-1
CDR3nt: TGCGCCAGCAGCAGAGATGAACTTTATTACGAGCAGTACTTC
CDR3aa: CASSRDELYYEQYF

d_gene: -
j_gene: TRBJ1-6
abundance: few
v_gene: TRBV7-2
CDR3nt: TGTGCCAGCGCCGGACTCGGATCACCCCTCCACTTT
CDR3aa: CASAGLGSPLHF

d_gene: TRBD2
j_gene: TRBJ2-7
abundance: -
v_gene: TRBV4-1
CDR3nt: TGCGCCAGCAGCCAAGGTCTAGCGGGAGGATCCTACGAGCAGTACTTC
CDR3aa: CASSQGLAGGSYEQYF

d_gene: TRBD2
j_gene: TRBJ2-1
abundance: -
v_gene: TRBV4-1
CDR3nt: TGCGCCAGCAGCCTTCGCGTTCCGGGACTAGCTGGCAATGAGCAGTTCTTC
CDR3aa: CASSLRVPGLAGNEQFF

d_gene: TRBD1
j_gene: TRBJ1-2
abundance: -
v_gene: TRBV4-1
CDR3nt: TGCGCCAGCAGCCCCCGACCCCCAGGGGGCGCAGCAGCTGGGAATGGCTACACCTTC
CDR3aa: CASSPRPPGGAAAGNGYTF

d_gene: -
j_gene: TRBJ2-4
abundance: -
v_gene: TRBV4-3
CDR3nt: TGCGCCAGCAGCCAAGAGGTTTCGTTTCGAGCGGGTCCTACTCTAGCCAAAAACATTCAGTACTTC
CDR3aa: CASSQEVSFRAGPTLAKNIQYF

d_gene: -
j_gene: TRBJ1-1
abundance: -
v_gene: TRBV11-3
CDR3nt: TGTGCCAGCAGCCAGGCAGGGTACACTGAAGCTTTCTTT
CDR3aa: CASSQAGYTEAFF

d_gene: TRBD1
j_gene: TRBJ1-1
abundance: -
v_gene: TRBV28
CDR3nt: TGTGCCAGCAGTCCCTTGACAGGGAGGCTCGTTAGCGCTGAAGCTTTCTTT
CDR3aa: CASSPLTGRLVSAEAFF

d_gene: -
j_gene: TRBJ1-5
abundance: -
v_gene: TRBV6-6
CDR3nt: TGTGCCAGCAGCCCTCAAGACCGGGGGAGCAATCAGCCCCAGCATTTT
CDR3aa: CASSPQDRGSNQPQHF

d_gene: -
j_gene: TRBJ1-4
abundance: -
v_gene: TRBV28
CDR3nt: TGTGCCAGCGTCAACCGGTGGCGGCTTAATGAGAAACTGTTTTTT
CDR3aa: CASVNRWRLNEKLFF

d_gene: -
j_gene: TRBJ1-6
abundance: -
v_gene: TRBV7-3
CDR3nt: TGTGCCAGCAGCTTAGCTAGCAACCAAAATAATTCACCCCTCCACTTT
CDR3aa: CASSLASNQNNSPLHF

d_gene: -
j_gene: TRBJ2-7
abundance: -
v_gene: TRBV14
CDR3nt: TGTGCCAGCAGCCTCCACTATCTCGAGCAGTACTTC
CDR3aa: CASSLHYLEQYF

d_gene: -
j_gene: TRBJ2-1
abundance: -
v_gene: TRBV7-8
CDR3nt: TGTGCCAGCAGCCCCGGGACAATTACGTTCTTC
CDR3aa: CASSPGTITFF

d_gene: TRBD1
j_gene: TRBJ1-2
abundance: -
v_gene: TRBV30
CDR3nt: TGTGCCTGGAGTGCGGGTCCGGTTACAGGGGAGGGCTACACCTTC
CDR3aa: CAWSAGPVTGEGYTF

d_gene: -
j_gene: TRBJ2-5
abundance: -
v_gene: TRBV6-2/TRBV6-3
CDR3nt: TGTGCCAGCAGTTACGGGGGACATCAAGAGACCCAGTACTTC
CDR3aa: CASSYGGHQETQYF

d_gene: -
j_gene: TRBJ1-6
abundance: -
v_gene: TRBV30
CDR3nt: TGTGCCTGGTTTCCGGGATATAATTCACCCCTCCACTTT
CDR3aa: CAWFPGYNSPLHF

d_gene: TRBD1
j_gene: TRBJ1-1
abundance: -
v_gene: TRBV28
CDR3nt: TGTGCCAGCAGTTTGGATGACAGGGAGGTAGCTTTCTTT
CDR3aa: CASSLDDREVAFF

d_gene: -
j_gene: TRBJ1-6
abundance: -
v_gene: TRBV29-1
CDR3nt: TGCAGCGTTGAAGAGACAGCAAATTCACCCCTCCACTTT
CDR3aa: CSVEETANSPLHF

d_gene: TRBD1
j_gene: TRBJ2-2
abundance: few
v_gene: TRBV9
CDR3nt: TGTGCCAGCAGCGTAATGACAGGGACCGGGGAGCTGTTTTTT
CDR3aa: CASSVMTGTGELFF

d_gene: -
j_gene: TRBJ2-7
abundance: -
v_gene: TRBV19
CDR3nt: TGTGCCTGCTCCGGGACATCCTACGAGCAGTACTTC
CDR3aa: CACSGTSYEQYF

d_gene: -
j_gene: TRBJ1-5
abundance: -
v_gene: TRBV5-1
CDR3nt: TGCGCCAGCAGCTTGGAGGGGATTGTCAATCAGCCCCAGCATTTT
CDR3aa: CASSLEGIVNQPQHF

d_gene: TRBD2
j_gene: TRBJ2-1
abundance: -
v_gene: TRBV2
CDR3nt: TGTGCCAGCAGTGGGAGACTAGCGGGGGTCTACAATGAGCAGTTCTTC
CDR3aa: CASSGRLAGVYNEQFF

d_gene: TRBD2
j_gene: TRBJ2-5
abundance: -
v_gene: TRBV19
CDR3nt: TGTGCCAGTAGTATAGGACTAGCTGAGACCCAGTACTTC
CDR3aa: CASSIGLAETQYF

d_gene: -
j_gene: TRBJ2-1
abundance: -
v_gene: TRBV12-3/TRBV12-4
CDR3nt: TGTGCCAGCAGTAAAGGGAGTGGGCAGTTCTTC
CDR3aa: CASSKGSGQFF

d_gene: -
j_gene: TRBJ2-3
abundance: -
v_gene: TRBV5-1
CDR3nt: TGCGCCAGCAGCTTAACGTCCCGGGGCTACAGGGTGGTGCCGACAGATACGCAGTATTTT
CDR3aa: CASSLTSRGYRVVPTDTQYF

d_gene: -
j_gene: TRBJ1-5
abundance: many
v_gene: TRBV7-2
CDR3nt: -
CDR3aa: CASSLVGVGSVKHF